The 27 T cell receptor beta chains below come from one sample, sequenced in a study of T-cell memory formation after mild COVID-19. TCRdb re-called the 5' RACE reads through MiXCR, storing one row per CDR3 protein. The data hold roughly 400,000 distinct CDR3 sequences, with approximately 16% observed a single time. Sequences were obtained from PBMCs or a T cell subset sorted from them (not recorded which). The receptors here all came from a man between 18 and 35 years old who had mild COVID-19 (a few samples of this study predate the infection). Cell type and time point are not known.

V and J are TRBV27 and TRBJ1-1; TRBD1 matches 7 bases. The V gene's germline CDR1 is MNHEY and CDR2 SMNVEV (reference sequence). Unmatched junction bases numbered 8, after V lost 6 bases and J lost 7 bases. The CDR3 is 13 amino acids. The CDR3 DNA reads as TGTGCCAGCAGCAACAGGGGCACTGATGAAGCTTTCTTT. The encoded protein is CASSNRGTDEAFF.

In this sample, this clonotype turned up a few times. The junction departs from the called germline gene at one end, perhaps through a read error. The V and J genes are TRBV4-3 and TRBJ2-1; 11 bases fit TRBD2. The CDR3 runs to 16 residues. Looked up from germline, CDR1 is LGHNA and CDR2 is YSLEER. The chain's CDR3 is CASNQNLAGGPHEQFF. CDR3 sequence (DNA): TGCGCCAGCAACCAAAATCTAGCGGGGGGCCCCCATGAGCAGTTCTTC.

V gene TRBV5-1 combines with J gene TRBJ2-3; 8 positions agree with TRBD1. After removal of 5 bases from V and 6 bases from J, the junction contained 5 bases not matched to a gene. The CDR3 covers 13 residues. CDR1 is SGHRS and CDR2 is YFSETQ in the germline V gene. The CDR3 DNA sequence: TGCGCCAGCAGGACAGGGGATCGGGATACGCAGTATTTT. Translating it yields CASRTGDRDTQYF.

This clonotype was observed a few times. The chain couples TRBV10-3 to TRBJ1-5; D unresolved. This CDR3 comprises 14 residues. Germline V lookup: CDR1 ENHRY, CDR2 SYGVKD. Between the trimmed V and J ends, which lost 5 bases and 5 bases, there was a span of 13 bases. CDR3 residues: CAISQDTFYQPQHF. The CDR3 DNA follows: TGTGCCATCAGTCAAGACACCTTCTATCAGCCCCAGCATTTT.

There are many counts of this clonotype. The V gene is TRBV3-1, the J gene TRBJ1-1; weak D call: TRBD1 (5 bases). CDR1 is LGHDT and CDR2 is YNNKEL in the germline V gene (reference sequence). The CDR3 is 14 residues long. Trimming removed 0 bases at V and 3 bases at J, with 8 bases between. CDR3 DNA: TGTGCCAGCAGCCAAGAAGGGGTTTACACTGAAGCTTTCTTT. Residues: CASSQEGVYTEAFF.

This clonotype was detected a few times. The V gene is TRBV6-2 or TRBV6-3, the J gene TRBJ2-7; 10 nucleotides agree with TRBD2. There are 15 residues in the CDR3. Trimming took 0 bases from V and 6 from J; bases not matched to a gene: 5. Germline V gives CDR1 MNHEY, CDR2 SVGEGT. As DNA, the CDR3 is TGTGCCAGCAGTTACTCGACTAGCGGGTCCGTCGAGCAGTACGTC. Protein: CASSYSTSGSVEQYV.

This clonotype has just a few counts. The rearrangement uses TRBV4-1 and TRBJ1-6; D perhaps matches TRBD1 (5 bases). The V and J ends lost 4 bases and 9 bases respectively, with 19 bases between them. Germline V gene lookup returns CDR1 MGHRA and CDR2 YSYEKL. The CDR3 runs 16 residues. The CDR3 DNA is TGCGCCAGCAGCCTAATCGGGGGGAGGGGACGTTCACCCCTCCACTTT. Its translation: CASSLIGGRGRSPLHF.

The chain links TRBV3-1 to TRBJ2-1; D possibly corresponds to TRBD1 (6 bases). The CDR3 sequence is 16 residues long. The V end lost 1 base, the J end lost 4 bases, and 14 bases lay between the germline ends. Germline V gene sequence: CDR1 LGHDT, CDR2 YNNKEL (reference sequence). Here the CDR3 reads CASSQAPPGQYNEQFF. The CDR3, as DNA: TGTGCCAGCAGCCAAGCTCCGCCCGGACAGTACAATGAGCAGTTCTTC.

This clonotype was observed a few times. V is TRBV7-9 and J is TRBJ1-5, with D unresolved. CDR1 is SEHNR, CDR2 FQNEAQ, per germline (reference sequence). The V and J ends lost 4 bases and 5 bases respectively, with 12 bases between them. The CDR3 runs to 14 residues. This chain's CDR3 is CASSSGNKYQPQHF. The DNA of the CDR3 is TGTGCCAGCAGCTCGGGAAACAAGTATCAGCCCCAGCATTTT.

At least ten counts were recorded for this clonotype. The CDR3, as DNA: TGTGCCAGCAGCAGCGGGGCCCGGACCTACAATGAGCAGTTCTTC. It yields the protein CASSSGARTYNEQFF. The chain couples TRBV11-2 to TRBJ2-1, with TRBD2 matching over 7 bases. The CDR3 has 15 amino acids. Looked up from germline, CDR1 is SGHAT and CDR2 is FQNNGV. The junction had 6 bases not matched to a gene; V was cut back by 5 bases and J by 2 bases.

This clonotype was recorded many times. V and J are TRBV4-1 and TRBJ2-7, with 11 bases that match TRBD2. The CDR3 consists of 15 residues. V lost 4 bases to trimming and J lost 0 bases; unmatched junction nucleotides: 2. Germline CDR1 MGHRA, CDR2 YSYEKL. CDR3 loop: CASSPGTSGSYEQYF. CDR3 bases: TGCGCCAGCAGCCCCGGGACTAGCGGCTCCTACGAGCAGTACTTC.

J is TRBJ2-2 and V is TRBV6-2 or TRBV6-3; a weak D match, TRBD1 (6 bases). This CDR3 is 12 amino acids long. Looked up from germline, CDR1 is MNHEY and CDR2 is SVGEGT. V lost 7 bases and J lost 7, with 10 bases in between. In nucleotides, the CDR3 is TGTGCCAGCAAAAGGGGGTACGGGGAGCTGTTTTTT. Translation gives CASKRGYGELFF.

On this clonotype: Just one base apart from a much larger clone, this may be a read error. The chain has TRBV3-1 and TRBJ1-4; D gene ambiguous. Germline values: CDR1 LGHDT, CDR2 YNNKEL (reference sequence). V lost 5 bases and J lost 11, with 12 bases in between. This CDR3 is built from 12 residues. CDR3 DNA sequence: TGTGCCAGCAGCGGCCAAGGGCGGAAACTGTTTTTT. Translating gives CASSGQGRKLFF.

This clonotype was counted at least ten times. The chain links TRBV12-3 or TRBV12-4 to TRBJ2-7; D is unresolved. With 1 base removed from V and 6 bases from J, the gap between germline ends came to 10 bases. The CDR3 runs to 13 residues. The CDR3 DNA is TGTGCCAGCAGTTTAGGGGATTTAGGCGAGCAGTACTTC. Translated, it gives CASSLGDLGEQYF.

This chain links TRBV3-1 with TRBJ2-1; D is unresolved. Looked up from germline, CDR1 is LGHDT and CDR2 is YNNKEL (reference sequence). The CDR3 is made up of 13 amino acids. V lost 5 bases and J lost 8, with 13 bases in between. The CDR3 loop reads CASSYSRSHEQFF. The CDR3 DNA follows: TGTGCCAGCAGCTATTCTAGGAGCCATGAGCAGTTCTTC.

This clonotype appeared a few times. This chain connects TRBV7-2 to TRBJ1-2, with TRBD1 as a possible D gene (5 bases). Germline CDR1 SGHTA, CDR2 FQGNSA. The CDR3 length is 13 residues. V gave up 1 base and J gave up 8 bases, with 11 bases separating them. CDR3 in amino acids: CASSLVSRAGYTF. CDR3 sequence (DNA): TGTGCCAGCAGCTTAGTTAGCAGGGCCGGCTACACCTTC.

This clonotype was seen a few times. The gene calls are TRBV4-3 and TRBJ1-4; D gene ambiguous. V lost 4 bases to trimming and J lost 0 bases, with 12 bases between them. The germline CDR1 and CDR2 sequences are LGHNA and YSLEER. The CDR3 has 16 residues. This chain's CDR3 is CASSPAPGATNEKLFF. Written as DNA, the CDR3 is TGCGCCAGCAGCCCCGCCCCGGGTGCAACTAATGAAAAACTGTTTTTT.

This clonotype was seen a few times. The V call is TRBV20-1, the J call TRBJ2-3; D perhaps matches TRBD1 (5 bases). CDR3 length: 13 amino acids. Trimming left V 1 base short and J 1 base short, with 6 bases between. Germline loops: CDR1 DFQATT, CDR2 SNEGSKA (reference sequence). Here the CDR3 reads CSARVQGTDTQYF. The CDR3 DNA is TGCAGTGCTAGAGTACAGGGCACAGATACGCAGTATTTT.

The chain links TRBV18 to TRBJ2-1; D not certain. Germline CDR1 is KGHSH and CDR2 is LQKENI. The V gene lost 2 bases and the J gene lost 3 bases, with 5 bases spanning the gap. The CDR3 spans 13 residues. The CDR3 is CASSPSVYNEQFF. The DNA of the CDR3 is TGTGCCAGCTCACCATCAGTCTACAATGAGCAGTTCTTC.

The V call is TRBV5-4, the J call TRBJ2-7, with 8 bases matching TRBD1. In germline, CDR1 is SGHNT, CDR2 YYREEE (reference sequence). The CDR3 has 14 amino acids. With 3 bases clipped from V and 0 bases from J, the junction kept 2 bases outside the gene matches. The CDR3 protein is CASSWTGSSYEQYF. DNA of the CDR3: TGTGCCAGCAGCTGGACAGGGAGCTCCTACGAGCAGTACTTC.

This clonotype was picked up a small number of times. The J gene is TRBJ2-7, the V gene TRBV7-2, with 12 bases aligning to TRBD1. The ends lost 5 bases at V and 3 bases at J; junction bases unmatched: 11. Germline V CDR1 and CDR2: SGHTA, FQGNSA. The CDR3 is 17 amino acids. Here the CDR3 DNA reads TGTGCCAGCAGCCCCGGGACAGGGGGCTATACGGACTACGAGCAGTACTTC. It codes for CASSPGTGGYTDYEQYF. Full variable domain (outside the CDR3, taken from reference TRBV7-2 and TRBJ2-7): GAGVSQSPSNKVTEKGKDVELRCDPISGHTALYWYRQSLGQGLEFLIYFQGNSAPDKSGLPSDRFSAERTGGSVSTLTIQRTQQEDSAVYLCASSPGTGGYTDYEQYFGPGTRLTVT.

The V and J genes are TRBV7-2 and TRBJ2-5, with D possibly TRBD1 on 6 matching bases. The CDR3 sequence is 14 residues long. Germline lookup yields CDR1 SGHTA and CDR2 FQGNSA. V lost 4 bases and J lost 4, with 13 bases in between. The CDR3 bases are TGTGCCAGCAGCTCTCAGGGGTGGACAGAGACCCAGTACTTC. The encoded protein is CASSSQGWTETQYF.

This clonotype has just a few counts. This chain uses TRBV5-1 with TRBJ2-5, with D unresolved. The V end was cut by 0 bases, the J end by 3 bases, with 15 bases between. Germline CDR1 SGHRS, CDR2 YFSETQ. This CDR3 is built from 16 residues. CDR3: CASSLDLGSRKETQYF. CDR3 nucleotide sequence: TGCGCCAGCAGCTTGGATTTAGGTTCTCGAAAAGAGACCCAGTACTTC. Together with reference TRBV5-1 and TRBJ2-5, the CDR3 gives the full variable domain: KAGVTQTPRYLIKTRGQQVTLSCSPISGHRSVSWYQQTPGQGLQFLFEYFSETQRNKGNFPGRFSGRQFSNSRSEMNVSTLELGDSALYLCASSLDLGSRKETQYFGPGTRLLVL.

V is TRBV6-5 and J is TRBJ1-2; no clear D gene. The V and J ends lost 8 bases and 4 bases respectively, with 14 bases between them. The CDR3 spans 13 residues. The germline V gene encodes CDR1 MNHEY and CDR2 SVGAGI. The CDR3 is CASHGNLAYGYTF. CDR3 nucleotides: TGTGCCAGCCACGGGAACTTAGCCTATGGCTACACCTTC.

This clonotype came up a few times. The chain employs TRBV20-1 and TRBJ2-1, with 12 bases aligning to TRBD2. V lost 3 bases and J lost 4; bases outside the gene matches: 7. CDR3 length equals 16 residues. CDR1 DFQATT and CDR2 SNEGSKA come from the germline V gene (reference sequence). CDR3 sequence (DNA): TGCAGTGCTAGTCCCGGACTAGCGGGGATATACAATGAGCAGTTCTTC. Protein product: CSASPGLAGIYNEQFF.

This clonotype has only a few counts. The chain carries TRBV7-6 and TRBJ1-3; 7 positions match TRBD1. The CDR3 is 14 residues long. Germline values: CDR1 SGHVS, CDR2 FNYEAQ. V lost 4 bases and J lost 4; bases outside the gene matches: 4. CDR3 DNA sequence: TGTGCCAGCAGCTCCCGACAGGGAGGAAACACCATATATTTT. Translation: CASSSRQGGNTIYF. Using reference TRBV7-6 and TRBJ1-3 for the parts outside the CDR3, the full variable domain is GAGVSQSPRYKVTKRGQDVALRCDPISGHVSLYWYRQALGQGPEFLTYFNYEAQQDKSGLPNDRFSAERPEGSISTLTIQRTEQRDSAMYRCASSSRQGGNTIYFGEGSWLTVV.

The chain has TRBV6-2 or TRBV6-3 and TRBJ2-1, with 10 bases aligning to TRBD2. Germline CDR1 and CDR2: MNHEY and SVGEGT. This CDR3 contains 14 residues. The ends lost 7 bases at V and 5 bases at J; junction bases unmatched: 5. Here the CDR3 reads CASKAGGRHNEQFF. CDR3 sequence (DNA): TGTGCCAGCAAAGCGGGGGGGCGACACAATGAGCAGTTCTTC.